This T cell receptor beta chain was identified in a study of T cells after yellow fever vaccination. MiXCR, run by TCRdb on the 5' RACE reads, gives a single entry per CDR3 protein. This table has hundreds of thousands of distinct CDR3 sequences, 7% to 9% appearing once. CDR1 and CDR2 (germline): MNHEY, SMNVEV (reference sequence). Trimming removed 3 bases from V and 6 bases from J, with 15 bases in between. The CDR3 contains 14 residues. The chain joins TRBV27 to TRBJ2-7; D call uncertain. Sequenced material: PBMCs, taken 35 to 50 days after the first yellow fever vaccination. The source of this sequence is a man in his late teens or twenties who received the YFV17D yellow fever vaccine. The CDR3 nucleotides are TGTGCCAGCAGTTTTAGGGCAAAGGGTTTCGAGCAGTACTTC. As protein: CASSFRAKGFEQYF.